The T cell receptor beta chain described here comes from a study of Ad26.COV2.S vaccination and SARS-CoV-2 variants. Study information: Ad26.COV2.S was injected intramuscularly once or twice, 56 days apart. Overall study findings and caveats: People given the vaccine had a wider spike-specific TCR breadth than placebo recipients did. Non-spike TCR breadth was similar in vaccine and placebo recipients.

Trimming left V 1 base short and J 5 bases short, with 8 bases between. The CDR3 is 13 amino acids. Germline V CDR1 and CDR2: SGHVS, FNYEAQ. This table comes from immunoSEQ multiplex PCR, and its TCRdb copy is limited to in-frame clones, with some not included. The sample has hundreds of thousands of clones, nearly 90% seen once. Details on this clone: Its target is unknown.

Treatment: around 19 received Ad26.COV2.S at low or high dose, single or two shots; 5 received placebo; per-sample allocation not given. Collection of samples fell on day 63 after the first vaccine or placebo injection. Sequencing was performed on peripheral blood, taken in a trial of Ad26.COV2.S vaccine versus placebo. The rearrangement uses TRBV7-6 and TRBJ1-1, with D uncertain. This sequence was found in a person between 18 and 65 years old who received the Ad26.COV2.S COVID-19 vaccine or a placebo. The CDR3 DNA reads TGTGCCAGCAGCTTAGAAGGATGGACTGAAGCTTTCTTT. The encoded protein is CASSLEGWTEAFF.